Sequencing of this TCR beta chain was carried out in a study of Ad26.COV2.S vaccination and SARS-CoV-2 variants. TCRdb keeps only in-frame clones here, not all; method: immunoSEQ multiplex PCR. The sample carries some 300,000 clones, around 83% recorded once. Treatment of the sample: some 19 received Ad26.COV2.S at low or high dose, single or two shots; about 5 received placebo; per-sample allocation not given. The investigators took samples on day 63 after the first vaccine or placebo injection. Deletions cut 1 base from V and 1 base from J, with 8 bases between. The CDR3 runs 14 residues. The V gene's germline CDR1 is LGHNA and CDR2 YSLEER.

The rearrangement links TRBV4-3 to TRBJ2-7; D remains unclear. The specimen was peripheral blood, collected in a trial of Ad26.COV2.S vaccine versus placebo. The sequence came from a person between 18 and 60 years old who received the Ad26.COV2.S COVID-19 vaccine or a placebo. CDR3 residues: CASSQGGYSYEQYF. CDR3 nucleotide sequence: TGCGCCAGCAGCCAAGGAGGATATTCCTACGAGCAGTACTTC.